This TCR beta chain was identified during a study of neurological immune-mediated disorders. Findings and caveats of the study: Across subjects, no CDR3 amino acid sequence appeared in expanded clones of more than one subject, a finding that suggested private repertoires in all groups.

Every sequencing run returned over 200 million TCR-beta sequences, which were derived from 15-18 subjects. TCRdb re-called the 5' RACE reads through MiXCR, storing one row per CDR3 protein. The table shows 81,000 or so distinct CDR3 sequences, with 5% to 6% occurring only once. Unsorted libraries were generated from 2 million PBMCs. These cells had been stored in RNAlater at -80 C. This clonotype has a count of ten or more. Antigen: not known. The ends were cut back, 4 bases at V and 4 bases at J, with 14 bases in the middle. Germline CDR1 reads SGHDT; CDR2 reads YYEEEE. There are 14 residues in the CDR3.

The sequencing input was PBMCs. The genes are TRBV5-6 and TRBJ2-5; D may be TRBD1 (5 bases). The clonotype originates from a young woman with multiple sclerosis. The CDR3, as DNA: TGTGCCAGCAGCAGTAAGGGGAAAGGAGAGACCCAGTACTTC. Translation gives CASSSKGKGETQYF. Supplemented by reference TRBV5-6 and TRBJ2-5, the full variable domain reads DAGVTQSPTHLIKTRGQQVTLRCSPKSGHDTVSWYQQALGQGPQFIFQYYEEEERQRGNFPDRFSGHQFPNYSSELNVNALLLGDSALYLCASSSKGKGETQYFGPGTRLLVL.